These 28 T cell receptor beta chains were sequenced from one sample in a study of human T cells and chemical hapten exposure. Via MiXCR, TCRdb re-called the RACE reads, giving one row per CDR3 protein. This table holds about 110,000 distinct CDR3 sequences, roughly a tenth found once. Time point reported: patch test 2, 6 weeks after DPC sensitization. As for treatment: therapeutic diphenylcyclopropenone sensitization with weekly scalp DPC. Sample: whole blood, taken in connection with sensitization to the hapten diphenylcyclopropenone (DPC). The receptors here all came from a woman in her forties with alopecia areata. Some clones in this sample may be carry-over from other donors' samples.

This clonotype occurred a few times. The CDR3 DNA sequence: TGCAGCGTCGGTGGGACGGACCCTAACTATGGCTACACCTTC. This sequence encodes CSVGGTDPNYGYTF. The gene calls are TRBV29-1 and TRBJ1-2, with D maybe TRBD1 (5 bases). V lost 6 bases and J 0 bases, leaving 14 bases between the germline ends. The germline V gene has CDR1 SQVTM and CDR2 ANQGSEA. There are 14 residues in the CDR3.

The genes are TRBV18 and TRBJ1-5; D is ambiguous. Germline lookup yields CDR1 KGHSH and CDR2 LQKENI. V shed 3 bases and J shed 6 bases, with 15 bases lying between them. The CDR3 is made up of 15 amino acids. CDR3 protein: CASSPMGREGQPQHF. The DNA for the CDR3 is TGTGCCAGCTCACCGATGGGGAGGGAGGGTCAGCCCCAGCATTTT. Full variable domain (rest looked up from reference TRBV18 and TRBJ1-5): NAGVMQNPRHLVRRRGQEARLRCSPMKGHSHVYWYRQLPEEGLKFMVYLQKENIIDESGMPKERFSAEFPKEGPSILRIQQVVRGDSAAYFCASSPMGREGQPQHFGDGTRLSIL.

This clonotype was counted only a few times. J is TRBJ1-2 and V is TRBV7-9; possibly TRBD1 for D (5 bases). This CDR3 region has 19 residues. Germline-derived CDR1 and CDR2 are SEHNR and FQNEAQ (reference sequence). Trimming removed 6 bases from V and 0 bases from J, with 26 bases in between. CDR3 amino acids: CASSPPGISRDGPNYGYTF. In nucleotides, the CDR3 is TGTGCCAGCAGTCCACCGGGCATCTCCCGGGACGGTCCTAACTATGGCTACACCTTC.

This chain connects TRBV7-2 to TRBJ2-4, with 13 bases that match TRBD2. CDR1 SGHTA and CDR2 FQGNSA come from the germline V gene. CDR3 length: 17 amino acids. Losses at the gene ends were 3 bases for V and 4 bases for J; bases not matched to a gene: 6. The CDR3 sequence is CASSLHGTSGDKNIQYF. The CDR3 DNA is TGTGCCAGCAGCTTGCACGGGACTAGCGGGGATAAAAACATTCAGTACTTC. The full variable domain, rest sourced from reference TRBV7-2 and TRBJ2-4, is GAGVSQSPSNKVTEKGKDVELRCDPISGHTALYWYRQSLGQGLEFLIYFQGNSAPDKSGLPSDRFSAERTGGSVSTLTIQRTQQEDSAVYLCASSLHGTSGDKNIQYFGAGTRLSVL.

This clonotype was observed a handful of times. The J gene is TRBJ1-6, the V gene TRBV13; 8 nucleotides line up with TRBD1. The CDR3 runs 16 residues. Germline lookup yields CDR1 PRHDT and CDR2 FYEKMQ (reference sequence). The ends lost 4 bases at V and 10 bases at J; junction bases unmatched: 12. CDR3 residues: CASSSPGMTGVSPLHF. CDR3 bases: TGTGCCAGCAGCTCCCCGGGGATGACAGGGGTATCACCCCTCCACTTT.

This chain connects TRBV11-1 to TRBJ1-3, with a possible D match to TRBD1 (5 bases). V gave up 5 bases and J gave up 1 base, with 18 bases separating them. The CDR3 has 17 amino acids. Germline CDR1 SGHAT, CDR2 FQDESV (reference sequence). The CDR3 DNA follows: TGTGCCAGCAGCGGACCAGCGAGGGACCCTTCTGGAAACACCATATATTTT. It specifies CASSGPARDPSGNTIYF.

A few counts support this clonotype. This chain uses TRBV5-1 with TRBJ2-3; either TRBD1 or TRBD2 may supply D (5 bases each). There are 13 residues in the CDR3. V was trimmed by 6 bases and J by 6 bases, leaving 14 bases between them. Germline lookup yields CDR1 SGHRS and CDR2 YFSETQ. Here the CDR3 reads CASIRVEGDTQYF. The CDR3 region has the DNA TGCGCCAGCATCCGCGTCGAGGGGGATACGCAGTATTTT.

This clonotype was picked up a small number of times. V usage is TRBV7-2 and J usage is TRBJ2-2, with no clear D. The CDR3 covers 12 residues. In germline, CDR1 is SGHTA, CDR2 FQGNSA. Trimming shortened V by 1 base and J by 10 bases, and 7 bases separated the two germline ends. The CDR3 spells CASSLVEEELFF. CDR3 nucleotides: TGTGCCAGCAGCTTAGTTGAGGAGGAGCTGTTTTTT. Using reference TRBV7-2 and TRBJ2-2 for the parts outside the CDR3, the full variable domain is GAGVSQSPSNKVTEKGKDVELRCDPISGHTALYWYRQSLGQGLEFLIYFQGNSAPDKSGLPSDRFSAERTGGSVSTLTIQRTQQEDSAVYLCASSLVEEELFFGEGSRLTVL.

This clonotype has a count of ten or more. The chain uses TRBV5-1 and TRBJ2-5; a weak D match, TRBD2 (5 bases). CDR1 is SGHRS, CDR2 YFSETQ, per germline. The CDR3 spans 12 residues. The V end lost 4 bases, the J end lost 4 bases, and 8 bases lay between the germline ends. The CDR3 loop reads CASSQEVETQYF. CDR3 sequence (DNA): TGCGCCAGCAGCCAGGAGGTAGAGACCCAGTACTTC. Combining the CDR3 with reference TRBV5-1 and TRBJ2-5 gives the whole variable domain KAGVTQTPRYLIKTRGQQVTLSCSPISGHRSVSWYQQTPGQGLQFLFEYFSETQRNKGNFPGRFSGRQFSNSRSEMNVSTLELGDSALYLCASSQEVETQYFGPGTRLLVL.

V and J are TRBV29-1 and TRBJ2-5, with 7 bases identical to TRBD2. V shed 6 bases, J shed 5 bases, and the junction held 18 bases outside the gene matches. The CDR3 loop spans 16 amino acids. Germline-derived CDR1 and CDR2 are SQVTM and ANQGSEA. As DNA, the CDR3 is TGCAGCGTGAGGACCCAGGGAGGGGCTTCGGCGGAGACCCAGTACTTC. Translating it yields CSVRTQGGASAETQYF. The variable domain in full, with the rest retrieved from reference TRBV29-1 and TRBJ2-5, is SAVISQKPSRDICQRGTSLTIQCQVDSQVTMMFWYRQQPGQSLTLIATANQGSEATYESGFVIDKFPISRPNLTFSTLTVSNMSPEDSSIYLCSVRTQGGASAETQYFGPGTRLLVL.

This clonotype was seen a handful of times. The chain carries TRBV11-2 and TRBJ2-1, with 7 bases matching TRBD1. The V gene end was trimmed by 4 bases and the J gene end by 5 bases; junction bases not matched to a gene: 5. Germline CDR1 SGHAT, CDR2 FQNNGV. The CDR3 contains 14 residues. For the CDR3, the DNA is TGTGCCAGCAGCTCCAGACAGGGACACAATGAGCAGTTCTTC. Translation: CASSSRQGHNEQFF.

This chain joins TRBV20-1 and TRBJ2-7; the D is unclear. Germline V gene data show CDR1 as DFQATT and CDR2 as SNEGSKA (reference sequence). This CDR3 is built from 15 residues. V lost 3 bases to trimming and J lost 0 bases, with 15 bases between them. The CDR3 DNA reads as TGCAGTGCTAGGGACCCCCTGGTTGCCTCCTACGAGCAGTACTTC. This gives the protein CSARDPLVASYEQYF.

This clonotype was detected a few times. The CDR3 nucleotides are TGTGCCAGCAGTTTGGGGCCGGAAGACGTGGATACGCAGTATTTT. Translated, it gives CASSLGPEDVDTQYF. The chain is built from TRBV12-3 or TRBV12-4 and TRBJ2-3; TRBD1 is a possible D gene (5 bases). With 3 bases removed from V and 6 bases from J, the gap between germline ends came to 16 bases. The CDR3 runs 15 residues.

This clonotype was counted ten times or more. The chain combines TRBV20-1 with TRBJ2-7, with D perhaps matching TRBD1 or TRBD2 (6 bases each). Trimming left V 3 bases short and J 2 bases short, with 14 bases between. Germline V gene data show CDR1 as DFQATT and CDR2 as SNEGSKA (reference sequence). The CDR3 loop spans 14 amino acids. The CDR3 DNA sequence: TGCAGTGCTAGGGAGGGGGAAAGTCCCTACGAGCAGTACTTC. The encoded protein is CSAREGESPYEQYF.

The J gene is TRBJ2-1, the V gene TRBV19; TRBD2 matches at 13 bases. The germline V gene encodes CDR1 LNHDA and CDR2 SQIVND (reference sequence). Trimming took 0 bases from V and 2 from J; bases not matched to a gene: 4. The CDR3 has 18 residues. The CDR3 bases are TGTGCCAGTAGTATAGATCGACTAGCGGGGGGTACCTACAATGAGCAGTTCTTC. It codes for CASSIDRLAGGTYNEQFF.

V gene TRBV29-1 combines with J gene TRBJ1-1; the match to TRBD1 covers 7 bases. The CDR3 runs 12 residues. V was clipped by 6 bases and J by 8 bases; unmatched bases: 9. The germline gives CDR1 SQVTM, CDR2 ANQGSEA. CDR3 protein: CSVEDRSEEAFF. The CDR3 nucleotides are TGCAGCGTCGAGGACAGGAGCGAAGAAGCTTTCTTT.

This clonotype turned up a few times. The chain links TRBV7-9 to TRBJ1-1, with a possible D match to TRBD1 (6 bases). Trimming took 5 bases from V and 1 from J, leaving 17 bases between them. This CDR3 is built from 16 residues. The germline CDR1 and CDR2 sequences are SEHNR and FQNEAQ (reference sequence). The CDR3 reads CASSHPQGTQNTEAFF. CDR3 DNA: TGTGCCAGCAGCCACCCGCAGGGGACCCAGAACACTGAAGCTTTCTTT.

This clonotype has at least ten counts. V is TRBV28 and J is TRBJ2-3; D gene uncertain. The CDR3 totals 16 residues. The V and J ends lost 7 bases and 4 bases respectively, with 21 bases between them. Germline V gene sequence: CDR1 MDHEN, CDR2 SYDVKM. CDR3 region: CASIPSQVNGADTQYF. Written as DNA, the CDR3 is TGTGCCAGCATCCCCTCACAAGTTAATGGGGCAGATACGCAGTATTTT.

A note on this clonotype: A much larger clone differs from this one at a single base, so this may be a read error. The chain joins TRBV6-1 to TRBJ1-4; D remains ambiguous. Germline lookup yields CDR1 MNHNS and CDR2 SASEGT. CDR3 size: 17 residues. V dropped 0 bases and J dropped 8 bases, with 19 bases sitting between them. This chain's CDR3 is CASSEATRVMLGEKLFF. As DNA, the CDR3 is TGTGCCAGCAGTGAAGCGACGCGGGTCATGTTAGGGGAAAAACTGTTTTTT.

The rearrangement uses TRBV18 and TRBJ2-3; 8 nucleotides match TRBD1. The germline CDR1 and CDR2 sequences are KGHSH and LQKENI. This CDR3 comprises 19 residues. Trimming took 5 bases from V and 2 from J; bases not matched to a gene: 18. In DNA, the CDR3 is TGTGCCAGCTCATCTCCCCTCGGAAAGGACAGGGTTCTCACAGATACGCAGTATTTT. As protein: CASSSPLGKDRVLTDTQYF.

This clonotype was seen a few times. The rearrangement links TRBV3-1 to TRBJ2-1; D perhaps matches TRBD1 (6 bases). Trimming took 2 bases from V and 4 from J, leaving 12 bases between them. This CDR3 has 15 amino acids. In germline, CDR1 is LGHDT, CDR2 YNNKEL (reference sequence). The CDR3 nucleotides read TGTGCCAGCAGCCAATCTTGGGGGCCTTACAATGAGCAGTTCTTC. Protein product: CASSQSWGPYNEQFF.

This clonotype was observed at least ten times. The CDR3 here is CASGTSGGQTYNEQFF. For the CDR3, the DNA is TGTGCCAGCGGGACTAGCGGGGGCCAAACCTACAATGAGCAGTTCTTC. V and J are TRBV27 and TRBJ2-1, with 14 bases that match TRBD2. CDR1 is MNHEY, CDR2 SMNVEV, per germline (reference sequence). This CDR3 is built from 16 residues. The ends lost 8 bases at V and 2 bases at J; junction bases unmatched: 5.

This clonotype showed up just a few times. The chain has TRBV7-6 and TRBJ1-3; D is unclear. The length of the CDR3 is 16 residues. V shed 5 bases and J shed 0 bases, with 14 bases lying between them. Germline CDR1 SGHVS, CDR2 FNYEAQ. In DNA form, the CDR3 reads TGTGCCAGCAGCCCTGAGGGATCCAGCTCTGGAAACACCATATATTTT. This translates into CASSPEGSSSGNTIYF.

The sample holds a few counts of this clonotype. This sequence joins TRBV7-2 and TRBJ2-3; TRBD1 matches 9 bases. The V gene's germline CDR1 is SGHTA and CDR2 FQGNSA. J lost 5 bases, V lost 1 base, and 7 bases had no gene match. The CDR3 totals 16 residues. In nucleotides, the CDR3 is TGTGCCAGCAGCTTAGACGGGACAGGGTTTCAAGATACGCAGTATTTT. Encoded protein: CASSLDGTGFQDTQYF.

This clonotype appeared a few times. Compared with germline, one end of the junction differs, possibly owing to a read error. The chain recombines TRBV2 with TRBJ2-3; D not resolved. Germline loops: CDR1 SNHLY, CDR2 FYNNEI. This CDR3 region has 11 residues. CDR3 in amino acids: CASSEATRSNF. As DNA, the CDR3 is TGTGCCAGCAGTGAAGCGACTCGTTCGAATTTT.

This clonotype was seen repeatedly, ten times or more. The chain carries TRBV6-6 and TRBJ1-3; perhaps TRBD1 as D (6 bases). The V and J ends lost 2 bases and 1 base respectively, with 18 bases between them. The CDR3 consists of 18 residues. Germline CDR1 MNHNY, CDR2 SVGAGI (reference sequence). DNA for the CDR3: TGTGCCAGCAGTTACCGCACTAATACAGGGCCATCTGGAAACACCATATATTTT. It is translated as CASSYRTNTGPSGNTIYF.

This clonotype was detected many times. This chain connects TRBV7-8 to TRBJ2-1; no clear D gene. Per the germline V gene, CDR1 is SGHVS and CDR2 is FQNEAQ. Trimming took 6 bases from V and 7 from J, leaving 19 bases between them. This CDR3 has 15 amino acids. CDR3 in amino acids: CASSTPTRQRNEQFF. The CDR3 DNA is TGTGCCAGCAGTACCCCAACACGACAACGGAATGAGCAGTTCTTC.

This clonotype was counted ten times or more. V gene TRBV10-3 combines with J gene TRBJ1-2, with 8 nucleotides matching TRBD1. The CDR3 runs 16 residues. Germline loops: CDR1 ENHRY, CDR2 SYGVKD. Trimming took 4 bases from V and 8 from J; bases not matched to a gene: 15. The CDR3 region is CAISATGQGVSGGYTF. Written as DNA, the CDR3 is TGTGCCATCAGTGCTACAGGACAGGGCGTTTCGGGCGGCTACACCTTC.